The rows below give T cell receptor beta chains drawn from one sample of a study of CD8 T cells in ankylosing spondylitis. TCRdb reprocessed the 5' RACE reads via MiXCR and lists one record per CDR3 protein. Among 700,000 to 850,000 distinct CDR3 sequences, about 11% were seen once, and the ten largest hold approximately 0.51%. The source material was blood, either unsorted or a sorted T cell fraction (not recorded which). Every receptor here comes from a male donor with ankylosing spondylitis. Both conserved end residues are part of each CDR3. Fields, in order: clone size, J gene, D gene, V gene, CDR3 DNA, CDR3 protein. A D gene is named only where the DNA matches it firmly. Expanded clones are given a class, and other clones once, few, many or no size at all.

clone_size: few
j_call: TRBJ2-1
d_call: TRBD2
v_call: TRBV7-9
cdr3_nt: TGTGCCAGCAGCAAAAGGCGGGGGGCTTCCTACAATGAGCAGTTCTTC
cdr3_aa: CASSKRRGASYNEQFF

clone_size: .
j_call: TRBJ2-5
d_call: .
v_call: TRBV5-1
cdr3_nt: TGCGCCAGCAGCCCCGGGACATTCCGTGAGGAGACCCAGTACTTC
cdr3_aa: CASSPGTFREETQYF

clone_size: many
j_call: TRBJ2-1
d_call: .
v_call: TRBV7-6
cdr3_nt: TGTGCCAGCAGCTTAAGGGCACAGGGAGGCTCCTACAATGAGCAGTTCTTC
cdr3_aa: CASSLRAQGGSYNEQFF

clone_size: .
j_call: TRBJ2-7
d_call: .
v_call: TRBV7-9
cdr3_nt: TGTGCCAGCAGCTCCGAGGCCAGCGGCCGCTACGAGCAGTACTTC
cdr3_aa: CASSSEASGRYEQYF

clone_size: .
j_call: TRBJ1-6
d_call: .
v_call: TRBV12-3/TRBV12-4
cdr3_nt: TGTGCCAGCAGCACCCTATCCAGGGGCCCCCTCCACTTT
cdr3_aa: CASSTLSRGPLHF

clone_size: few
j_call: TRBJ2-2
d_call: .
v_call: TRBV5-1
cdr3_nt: TGCGCCAGCAGCTTTGGACAGTCCTCGAACACCGGGGAGCTGTTTTTT
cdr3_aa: CASSFGQSSNTGELFF

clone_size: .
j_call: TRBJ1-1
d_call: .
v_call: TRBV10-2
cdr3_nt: TGCGCCAGCAGTACTAGGACAGAGGGGATTGCTGAAGCTTTCTTT
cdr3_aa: CASSTRTEGIAEAFF

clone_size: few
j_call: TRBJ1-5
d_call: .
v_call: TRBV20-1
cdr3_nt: TGCAGTGCTAGAGATCTTTTGGTTTTAGGCAATCAGCCCCAGCATTTT
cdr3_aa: CSARDLLVLGNQPQHF

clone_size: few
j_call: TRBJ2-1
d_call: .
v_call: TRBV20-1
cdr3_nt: TGCAGTGCTAGGGAGGGGGCGGCCTACAATGAGCAGTTCTTC
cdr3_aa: CSAREGAAYNEQFF

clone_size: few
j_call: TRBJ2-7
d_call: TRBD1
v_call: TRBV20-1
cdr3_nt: TGCAGTCGACTCCGGCCGGGACAGCTGGGGGAGCAGTACTTC
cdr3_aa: CSRLRPGQLGEQYF

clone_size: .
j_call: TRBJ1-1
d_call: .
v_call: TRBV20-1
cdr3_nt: TGCAGTGCTACAACTCGGGGGGTAGAGGGGGAAGCTTTCTTT
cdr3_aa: CSATTRGVEGEAFF

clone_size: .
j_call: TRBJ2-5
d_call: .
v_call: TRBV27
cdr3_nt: TGTGCCAGCAGTTTATCTAGCGGAGGGTACCAAGAGACCCAGTACTTC
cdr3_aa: CASSLSSGGYQETQYF

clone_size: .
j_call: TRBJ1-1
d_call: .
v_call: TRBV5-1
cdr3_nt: TGCGCCAGCAGCTTGGCAGGGCGAGTGAACACTGAAGCTTTCTTT
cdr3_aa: CASSLAGRVNTEAFF

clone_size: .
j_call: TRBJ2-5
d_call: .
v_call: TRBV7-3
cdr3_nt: TGTGCCAGCAGCTCCCCCGGCGGTTCCGAGACCCAGTACTTC
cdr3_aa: CASSSPGGSETQYF